This T cell receptor (beta chain) was sequenced for a study of T cells expressing NK-cell markers (dated by TCRdb to 2019 to 2021). In the study overall: TCR beta-chain repertoires were profiled in sorted CD3+CD56+NKG2C+, CD3+CD56+NKG2C- and CD3+CD56-NKG2C+ T-cell subsets from about 8 donors. The libraries were sequenced on Illumina HiSeq 2000/2500, MiSeq or NextSeq, producing 2 x 150 bp reads. Most of the eight sequenced donors were HCMV-seropositive and one was HCMV-seronegative. The study sequenced eight donors, all healthy volunteers chosen at random: three men and five women. Beyond this particular receptor, the publication reports: In roughly 6 donors, the dominant CD3+CD56+NKG2C+ clonotypes were among the top 10 CD8+ clonotypes and accounted for roughly 1.0-7.5% of CD8+ T cells. Whether the expanded NKG2C-expressing T cell clones were specific for HCMV antigens was left unclear. Those dominant clonotypes were again the most abundant among CD3+CD56-NKG2C+ cells in a handful of donors, at about 28.3-65%.

Remarks on this clonotype: The antigen it recognizes is unknown.

The CDR3 measures 13 amino acids from cysteine to phenylalanine. No DNA was logged. The germline V gene (reference sequence) specifies LGHDT as CDR1 and YNNKEL as CDR2. A commercial ELISA kit detecting HCMV-specific IgG in serum was used to determine HCMV serostatus. Ficoll density gradient centrifugation was used to isolate peripheral blood mononuclear cells from blood. Sequencing took place on an Illumina HiSeq 2000. The TCR beta cDNA libraries were made using 5'RACE template switching, a step that added both a universal primer site and unique molecular identifiers. cDNA synthesis was primed from the TCR beta constant segment and was followed by two successive PCR amplification steps. As for how the authors treated the data: MIGEC handled demultiplexing of the reads and grouping by UMI, while MiTCR was used to assemble and quantify clonotypes. To exclude erroneous sequences, any TCR cDNA sequence not supported by at least two reads was discarded. The tcR package was used for downstream repertoire analysis, and clonotypes were matched across fractions by CDR3 nucleotide sequence plus V segment. Antigen specificity was annotated against VDJdb with VDJmatch, allowing one amino acid substitution in CDR3. Once TCRdb had reprocessed the reads, it stored one entry per CDR3 protein sequence and supplied no DNA. None of the V and J calls come from the authors' own analysis; TCRdb made them. The data table for this sample lists about 150,000 distinct CDR3 sequences. Jointly, the top ten make up 20% to 25% of the sample.

The sequenced sample was blood T cells: a sorted CD56 or NKG2C T cell subset, CD4+ or CD8+ T cells, or bulk PBMC T cells (not recorded which). The sequence came from a man aged 18 to 69 in good health. In this chain, TRBV3-1 is recombined with TRBJ2-2. The CDR3 region reads CASSRAHTGELFF.